This T cell receptor (beta chain) was captured by sequencing in a study of T cell responses to AZD1222 COVID-19 vaccine. Notes on the study in general: Seropositive status at baseline applied to only six AZD1222 recipients. Repertoire samples came only from after the peak T cell response. Regions 160-218 and 743-854 dominated among vaccine-associated CD4 TCRs spanning spike.

Clones were read by immunoSEQ multiplex PCR, and TCRdb kept only the in-frame ones, dropping some. The sample yields around 150,000 clones, around 93% seen once. Of note for this clone: Its antigen is unidentified.

The receptor comes from an adult in good health. The sequencing here drew on peripheral blood, taken on day 0 of AZD1222 vaccination.

The CDR3 sequence is CASSQGVHEQFF. The CDR3 region has the DNA TGCGCCAGCAGCCAAGGGGTCCATGAGCAGTTCTTC. This chain joins TRBV4-1 and TRBJ2-1; unclear D gene. V was pared by 1 base and J by 8 bases, with 6 bases between. This CDR3 is built from 12 residues. The germline V gene has CDR1 MGHRA and CDR2 YSYEKL.